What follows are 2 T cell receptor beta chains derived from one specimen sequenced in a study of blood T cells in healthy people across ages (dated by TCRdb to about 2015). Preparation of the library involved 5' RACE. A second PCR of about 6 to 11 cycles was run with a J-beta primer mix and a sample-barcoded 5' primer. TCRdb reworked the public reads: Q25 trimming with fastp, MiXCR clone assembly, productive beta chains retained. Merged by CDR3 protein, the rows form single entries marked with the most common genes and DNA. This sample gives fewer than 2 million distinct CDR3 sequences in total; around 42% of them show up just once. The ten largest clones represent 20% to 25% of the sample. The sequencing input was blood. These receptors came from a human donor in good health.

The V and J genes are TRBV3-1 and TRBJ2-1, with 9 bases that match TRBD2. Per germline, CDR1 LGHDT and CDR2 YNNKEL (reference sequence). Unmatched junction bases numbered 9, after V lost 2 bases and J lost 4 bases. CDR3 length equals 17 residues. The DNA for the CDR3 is TGTGCCAGCAGCCAATTCCAAGGAGCGGGGGGTTACAATGAGCAGTTCTTC. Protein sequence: CASSQFQGAGGYNEQFF.

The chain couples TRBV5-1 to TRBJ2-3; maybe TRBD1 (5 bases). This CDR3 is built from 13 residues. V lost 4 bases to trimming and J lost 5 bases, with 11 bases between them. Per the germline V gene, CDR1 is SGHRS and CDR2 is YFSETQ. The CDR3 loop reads CASSPSREDTQYF. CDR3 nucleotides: TGCGCCAGCAGCCCAAGCAGGGAAGATACGCAGTATTTT.